These 26 T cell receptor beta chains share one sample of origin, sequenced in a study of tumor T cells in aggressive B-cell lymphoma. Sequencing was performed with immunoSEQ multiplex PCR; in TCRdb, only in-frame clones are kept and a portion is missing. The sample shows 9,000 or so clones, roughly 85% of them seen only once. Material for sequencing was tumor tissue. These TCRs come from an adult with diffuse large B cell lymphoma.

The sample holds one count of this clone. The genes are TRBV5-1 and TRBJ1-2; 12 bases line up with TRBD1. This CDR3 has 15 residues. Germline CDR1 reads SGHRS; CDR2 reads YFSETQ. The V gene end was trimmed by 4 bases and the J gene end by 4 bases; junction bases not matched to a gene: 5. CDR3 protein: CASSAPGQGAYGYTF. CDR3 in DNA: TGCGCCAGCAGCGCCCCGGGACAGGGGGCCTATGGCTACACCTTC.

The chain carries TRBV19 and TRBJ2-3, with D perhaps matching TRBD2 (5 bases). The CDR3 sequence is 16 residues long. V was pared by 3 bases and J by 0 bases, with 13 bases between. Germline CDR1 is LNHDA and CDR2 is SQIVND (reference sequence). Here the CDR3 DNA reads TGTGCCAGTAGTATTTCGGCTAGCTATAGCACAGATACGCAGTATTTT. Amino acid sequence: CASSISASYSTDTQYF.

This clone has more than one count but fewer than ten. V usage is TRBV9 and J usage is TRBJ2-5; 9 nucleotides align to TRBD1. With the DNA end fitting TRBJ2-7 better, the J assignment may be wrong. The germline V gene encodes CDR1 SGDLS and CDR2 YYNGEE. The CDR3 contains 14 residues. This CDR3 is CASSSRDREYEQYF. The CDR3 nucleotides read TGTGCCAGCAGCTCACGGGACAGGGAGTACGAGCAGTACTTC.

This clone has a single count. The chain carries TRBV28 and TRBJ2-7; unclear D gene. CDR1 is MDHEN and CDR2 is SYDVKM in the germline V gene. Between the trimmed V and J ends, which lost 4 bases and 6 bases, there was a span of 10 bases. The CDR3 has 12 amino acids. This CDR3 reads CASSSRLFEQYF. The CDR3, as DNA: TGTGCCAGCAGTTCACGGTTGTTCGAGCAGTACTTC.

The V and J genes are TRBV29-1 and TRBJ2-5; 12 bases fit TRBD2. This CDR3 contains 19 residues. The trim removed 4 bases at V and 2 bases at J, leaving 17 bases unmatched. CDR1 is SQVTM, CDR2 ANQGSEA, per germline. The CDR3: CSVGSIGTSGRYLQETQYF. The DNA of the CDR3 is TGCAGCGTTGGCTCTATTGGGACTAGCGGGCGGTACCTTCAAGAGACCCAGTACTTC.

J is TRBJ2-7 and V is TRBV6-5, with 7 bases that match TRBD1. The CDR3 length is 15 residues. V dropped 0 bases and J dropped 4; count of bases not matched to a gene: 6. Germline assignment: CDR1 MNHEY and CDR2 SVGAGI. The CDR3 protein is CASSYSIGTAYEQYF. In nucleotides, the CDR3 is TGTGCCAGCAGTTACTCGATCGGGACAGCTTACGAGCAGTACTTC.

This clone was recorded once. This sequence joins TRBV6-1 and TRBJ1-1; D is uncertain. V was trimmed by 1 base and J by 0 bases, leaving 15 bases between them. Germline V CDR1 and CDR2: MNHNS, SASEGT. This CDR3 comprises 17 residues. The DNA for the CDR3 is TGTGCCAGCAGTGAAGGGGTGGTCAGGTCCATGAACACTGAAGCTTTCTTT. This codes for CASSEGVVRSMNTEAFF.

The J gene is TRBJ2-1, the V gene TRBV18; D possibly corresponds to TRBD2 (5 bases). CDR1 and CDR2 (germline): KGHSH, LQKENI. The CDR3 extends over 16 amino acids. With 3 bases removed from V and 4 bases from J, the gap between germline ends came to 16 bases. The CDR3 spells CASSPQGGWGYNEQFF. The CDR3 bases are TGTGCCAGCTCACCCCAAGGCGGGTGGGGATACAATGAGCAGTTCTTC.

In this sample, this clone turned up once. The chain combines TRBV4-3 with TRBJ2-3; D perhaps matches TRBD1 (6 bases). V lost 1 base to trimming and J lost 3 bases, with 14 bases between them. Germline V gene sequence: CDR1 LGHNA, CDR2 YSLEER. The CDR3 has 16 residues. CDR3: CASSQGGGAVTDTQYF. For the CDR3, the DNA is TGCGCCAGCAGCCAAGGAGGGGGAGCGGTGACAGATACGCAGTATTTT.

This clone appeared a single time. This sequence joins TRBV5-1 and TRBJ2-2, with D tentatively TRBD1 (6 bases). Trimming left V 7 bases short and J 0 bases short, with 16 bases between. This CDR3 is built from 16 residues. CDR1 and CDR2 from the germline V gene are SGHRS and YFSETQ. The CDR3 DNA sequence: TGCGCCAGCCTACCCAGGACAGACGCGAACACCGGGGAGCTGTTTTTT. This codes for CASLPRTDANTGELFF.

Points on this clone: Compared with germline, one end of the junction differs, possibly owing to a read error. V and J are TRBV7-9 and TRBJ2-1; 7 bases agree with TRBD2. The CDR3 totals 13 residues. Germline CDR1 reads SEHNR; CDR2 reads FQNEAQ (reference sequence). CDR3 region: CASCFGGDNEQFF. The CDR3, as DNA: TGTGCCAGCTGCTTTGGGGGGGACAATGAGCAGTTCTTC.

This clone was seen a handful of times. The V gene is TRBV5-1, the J gene TRBJ2-2, with D unclear. Germline lookup yields CDR1 SGHRS and CDR2 YFSETQ. Between the trimmed V and J ends, which lost 2 bases and 2 bases, there was a span of 10 bases. The CDR3 runs to 15 residues. The CDR3 spells CASSFGQVNTGELFF. DNA of the CDR3: TGCGCCAGCAGCTTTGGCCAGGTTAACACCGGGGAGCTGTTTTTT.

The V call is TRBV28, the J call TRBJ2-1; 11 bases are a match to TRBD2. CDR1 and CDR2 (germline): MDHEN, SYDVKM. This CDR3 is 19 amino acids long. Unmatched junction bases numbered 15, after V lost 7 bases and J lost 1 base. The CDR3 bases are TGTGCCAGCACACCCGGGGTAGCGGGGGGGCCAGGGTCCTACAATGAGCAGTTCTTC. It codes for CASTPGVAGGPGSYNEQFF.

The chain has TRBV30 and TRBJ2-3; 9 bases line up with TRBD1. The length of the CDR3 is 14 residues. With 3 bases clipped from V and 6 bases from J, the junction kept 7 bases outside the gene matches. CDR1 and CDR2 from the germline V gene are GTSNPN and SVGIG (reference sequence). The CDR3 reads CAWRWTGDFDTQYF. CDR3 nucleotides: TGTGCCTGGAGGTGGACAGGGGACTTTGATACGCAGTATTTT.

The V gene is TRBV7-2, the J gene TRBJ1-5; the D gene is possibly TRBD1 (6 bases). Trimming took 1 base from V and 6 from J, leaving 13 bases between them. The CDR3 is 15 residues long. Looked up from germline, CDR1 is SGHTA and CDR2 is FQGNSA. CDR3 residues: CASSLVGGGGQPQHF. The CDR3 coding sequence is TGTGCCAGCAGCTTAGTGGGGGGGGGCGGTCAGCCCCAGCATTTT.

The J gene is TRBJ2-1, the V gene TRBV9; D is perhaps TRBD1 (5 bases). Germline CDR1 is SGDLS and CDR2 is YYNGEE. The CDR3 is 14 amino acids. Trimming took 0 bases from V and 6 from J, leaving 10 bases between them. The CDR3, as DNA: TGTGCCAGCAGCGTAGATCCAGGGCCCAATGAGCAGTTCTTC. Protein sequence: CASSVDPGPNEQFF.

V and J are TRBV5-1 and TRBJ2-7, with a weak D call TRBD2 (5 bases). Between the trimmed V and J ends, which lost 2 bases and 4 bases, there was a span of 7 bases. CDR1 is SGHRS and CDR2 is YFSETQ in the germline V gene. This CDR3 contains 12 residues. Here the CDR3 DNA reads TGCGCCAGCAGCTTACGAGGGTACGAGCAGTACTTC. Protein: CASSLRGYEQYF.

The rearrangement joins TRBV7-2 to TRBJ2-5; a possible D gene is TRBD1 (6 bases). The germline V gene encodes CDR1 SGHTA and CDR2 FQGNSA. The CDR3 is 15 amino acids. The ends were cut back, 4 bases at V and 2 bases at J, with 14 bases in the middle. CDR3 DNA sequence: TGTGCCAGCAGCTCTTATCAGGGGCCACAAGAGACCCAGTACTTC. Its protein is CASSSYQGPQETQYF.

The DNA for the CDR3 is TGCGCCAGCAGCTTGGTGGGCGGGCCCCCGCAAAACATTCAGTACTTC. Protein sequence: CASSLVGGPPQNIQYF. The chain employs TRBV5-1 and TRBJ2-4; a weak D match, TRBD2 (5 bases). Trimming cost V 0 bases and J 5 bases, with 15 bases left between them. This CDR3 region has 16 residues. Germline loops: CDR1 SGHRS, CDR2 YFSETQ.

This chain connects TRBV5-6 to TRBJ2-5; D may be TRBD1 (5 bases). The CDR3 consists of 17 residues. The V gene's germline CDR1 is SGHDT and CDR2 YYEEEE. V dropped 1 base and J dropped 0 bases, with 16 bases sitting between them. CDR3 in DNA: TGTGCCAGCAGCTTGTCTTCAGGGCCGCGGTACCAAGAGACCCAGTACTTC. It specifies CASSLSSGPRYQETQYF. Full variable domain (rest looked up from reference TRBV5-6 and TRBJ2-5): DAGVTQSPTHLIKTRGQQVTLRCSPKSGHDTVSWYQQALGQGPQFIFQYYEEEERQRGNFPDRFSGHQFPNYSSELNVNALLLGDSALYLCASSLSSGPRYQETQYFGPGTRLLVL.

The rearrangement joins TRBV10-3 to TRBJ2-5, with TRBD1 matching over 8 bases. The J call may be wrong; the DNA end is better matched by TRBJ2-7. CDR3 length equals 14 residues. The V gene's germline CDR1 is ENHRY and CDR2 SYGVKD. CDR3 sequence: CAISDWTGHYEQYF. The CDR3 DNA reads TGTGCCATCAGTGACTGGACAGGGCACTACGAGCAGTACTTC.

The V and J genes are TRBV2 and TRBJ2-3; no definite D call. This CDR3 is built from 13 residues. CDR1 and CDR2 from the germline V gene are SNHLY and FYNNEI. V was clipped by 5 bases and J by 2 bases, with 8 bases between them. This CDR3 is CASSFINTDTQYF. CDR3 nucleotides: TGTGCCAGCAGTTTTATAAACACAGATACGCAGTATTTT.

The chain is built from TRBV4-3 and TRBJ1-5; D possibly corresponds to TRBD1 (5 bases). Trimming pared 3 bases from V and 5 bases from J, leaving 17 bases between. The CDR3 is 16 residues long. The germline CDR1 and CDR2 sequences are LGHNA and YSLEER. The CDR3 loop is CASSHPPRSRDQPQHF. The CDR3 DNA sequence: TGCGCCAGCAGCCACCCGCCCCGGTCCAGGGATCAGCCCCAGCATTTT.

The CDR3 protein is CASSLLGGYTDTQYF. The CDR3, as DNA: TGTGCCAGCAGCTTGTTGGGGGGGTACACAGATACGCAGTATTTT. This chain uses TRBV5-4 with TRBJ2-3, with TRBD2 identical over 7 bases. After removal of 1 base from V and 2 bases from J, the junction contained 4 bases not matched to a gene. The CDR3 is 15 residues long. Germline V gene lookup returns CDR1 SGHNT and CDR2 YYREEE (reference sequence).

The V gene is TRBV7-9, the J gene TRBJ2-1; 9 bases map to TRBD2. Germline values: CDR1 SEHNR, CDR2 FQNEAQ (reference sequence). The V gene end was trimmed by 5 bases and the J gene end by 4 bases; junction bases not matched to a gene: 12. The CDR3 length is 17 residues. CDR3 region: CASSTRLAGGVYNEQFF. As DNA, the CDR3 is TGTGCCAGCAGCACCCGACTTGCGGGAGGGGTTTACAATGAGCAGTTCTTC.

The CDR3 DNA sequence: TGTGCCAGCAGTGAAGCTACAGTTGGGAGCACTGAAGCTTTCTTT. Protein sequence: CASSEATVGSTEAFF. The chain carries TRBV6-1 and TRBJ1-1, with D unresolved. CDR3 size: 15 residues. Germline lookup yields CDR1 MNHNS and CDR2 SASEGT. The V gene lost 0 bases and the J gene lost 4 bases, with 12 bases spanning the gap.